This entry lists 12 T cell receptor beta chains sequenced from one sample in a study of blood T cell repertoires in COVID-19. Libraries were prepared by immunoSEQ multiplex PCR; TCRdb keeps only in-frame clonotypes and omits some of them. The sample lists about 100,000 clones, about 88% occurring once. Material for sequencing was peripheral blood. The receptors were sampled from a human donor in a cohort sampled during active COVID-19.

The chain recombines TRBV28 with TRBJ2-3; no definite D call. Germline CDR1 reads MDHEN; CDR2 reads SYDVKM. Trimming removed 6 bases from V and 0 bases from J, with 7 bases in between. The CDR3 covers 13 residues. The CDR3 spells CASSDSSTDTQYF. The CDR3 coding sequence is TGTGCCAGCAGCGACTCTAGCACAGATACGCAGTATTTT. Using reference TRBV28 and TRBJ2-3 for the parts outside the CDR3, the full variable domain is DVKVTQSSRYLVKRTGEKVFLECVQDMDHENMFWYRQDPGLGLRLIYFSYDVKMKEKGDIPEGYSVSREKKERFSLILESASTNQTSMYLCASSDSSTDTQYFGPGTRLTVL.

The genes are TRBV2 and TRBJ1-2; 7 positions match TRBD1. The CDR3 contains 14 residues. Germline assignment: CDR1 SNHLY and CDR2 FYNNEI. V shed 0 bases, J shed 8 bases, and the junction held 6 bases outside the gene matches. The CDR3 is CASSEAIRGSGYTF. CDR3 nucleotides: TGTGCCAGCAGTGAAGCGATCAGGGGGTCAGGCTACACCTTC.

The chain has TRBV9 and TRBJ2-5, with 11 bases aligning to TRBD2. Trimming took 4 bases from V and 2 from J; bases not matched to a gene: 13. In germline, CDR1 is SGDLS, CDR2 YYNGEE. The CDR3 contains 18 residues. The DNA for the CDR3 is TGTGCCAGCAGCCCGCGGGGCCGGGGACTAGCGGCGCAAGAGACCCAGTACTTC. Translating gives CASSPRGRGLAAQETQYF.

The chain employs TRBV12-3 or TRBV12-4 and TRBJ2-7, with D tentatively TRBD1 (6 bases). The CDR3 spans 13 residues. The germline V and J ends were trimmed by 5 bases and 6 bases, with 14 bases remaining between them. CDR3 nucleotides: TGTGCCAGCAGTAACAAACAGGGCGGCGAGCAGTACTTC. This codes for CASSNKQGGEQYF.

The chain recombines TRBV19 with TRBJ2-4, with TRBD2 identical over 7 bases. J was trimmed by 1 base and V by 3 bases; bases with no gene match: 0. The CDR3 spans 14 residues. The germline V gene encodes CDR1 LNHDA and CDR2 SQIVND (reference sequence). In DNA form, the CDR3 reads TGTGCCAGTAGTATGGGGGGGGCCAAAAACATTCAGTACTTC. The encoded protein is CASSMGGAKNIQYF.

The chain recombines TRBV5-1 with TRBJ2-3; D is possibly TRBD2 (7 bases). The V gene's germline CDR1 is SGHRS and CDR2 YFSETQ. V was clipped by 9 bases and J by 6 bases, with 23 bases between them. The CDR3 loop spans 15 amino acids. CDR3 coding DNA: TGCGCCACCCAATTAAGGGGGGGGGCGTCCGATACGCAGTATTTT. Encoded protein: CATQLRGGASDTQYF.

The chain combines TRBV7-6 with TRBJ2-3, with D maybe TRBD1 (6 bases). The CDR3 has 11 amino acids. Trimming cost V 2 bases and J 10 bases, with 7 bases left between them. CDR1 is SGHVS, CDR2 FNYEAQ, per germline. The CDR3 here is CASSLSGAQYF. DNA of the CDR3: TGTGCCAGCAGCTTATCAGGGGCGCAGTATTTT.

This clone showed up just once. The rearrangement uses TRBV7-2 and TRBJ2-3; 11 nucleotides agree with TRBD2. J lost 5 bases, V lost 2 bases, and 3 bases had no gene match. Germline CDR1 and CDR2: SGHTA and FQGNSA. The CDR3 runs to 15 residues. The CDR3 reads CASSLTSGGGDTQYF. The CDR3 coding sequence is TGTGCCAGCAGCTTAACTAGCGGGGGCGGAGATACGCAGTATTTT.

The J gene is TRBJ2-7, the V gene TRBV5-6, with TRBD2 matching 11 bases. The CDR3 totals 15 residues. CDR1 and CDR2 (germline): SGHDT, YYEEEE. Losses at the gene ends were 4 bases for V and 3 bases for J; bases not matched to a gene: 6. CDR3 sequence reads: CASSPTSGAFYEQYF. CDR3 in DNA: TGTGCCAGCAGCCCGACTAGCGGGGCTTTCTACGAGCAGTACTTC.

The V gene is TRBV27, the J gene TRBJ2-7, with 7 bases aligning to TRBD2. Trimming removed 3 bases from V and 2 bases from J; junction bases left unmatched: 1. In germline, CDR1 is MNHEY, CDR2 SMNVEV (reference sequence). CDR3 length equals 13 residues. Here the CDR3 reads CASSFGLAYEQYF. CDR3 DNA: TGTGCCAGCAGTTTCGGACTAGCCTACGAGCAGTACTTC.

V and J are TRBV6-6 and TRBJ1-1; 7 bases fit TRBD1. CDR1 is MNHNY and CDR2 is SVGAGI in the germline V gene (reference sequence). J was trimmed by 0 bases and V by 2 bases; bases with no gene match: 0. This CDR3 has 14 amino acids. CDR3 in DNA: TGTGCCAGCAGTTACGACAGGGTGAACACTGAAGCTTTCTTT. It is translated as CASSYDRVNTEAFF.

V usage is TRBV9 and J usage is TRBJ2-5; TRBD2 agrees at 13 bases. Germline assignment: CDR1 SGDLS and CDR2 YYNGEE. The junction had 4 bases not matched to a gene; V was cut back by 2 bases and J by 3 bases. CDR3 length: 16 amino acids. CDR3: CASSVGLAGYKETQYF. Here the CDR3 DNA reads TGTGCCAGCAGCGTGGGACTAGCGGGATATAAAGAGACCCAGTACTTC.